Following are 8 T cell receptor beta chains from one sample sequenced in a study of vaccination effects on CD4 cells after COVID-19. After expansion with viral peptide pools in the ViraFEST assay, antigen-specific CD4+ T cells were sequenced. A 10-day culture period preceded the isolation of CD4+ T cells. Infection with SARS-CoV-2 occurred in the person between March and December 2020, and PCR confirmed it. Their cognate antigens are unknown. Assay: immunoSEQ multiplex PCR; the TCRdb copy retains only in-frame clones and omits some. This table has under 70,000 clones, around three quarters appearing once. Here the sequenced sample was CD4+ T cells from PBMCs cultured with HIV peptides, taken before COVID-19 vaccination. As to subset: HIV-1 Nef peptide pool negative control/reference culture. These receptors all stem from a human donor who had a prior SARS-CoV-2 infection.

This sequence joins TRBV5-1 and TRBJ2-3, with D uncertain. Germline V gene data show CDR1 as SGHRS and CDR2 as YFSETQ. Trimming took 0 bases from V and 0 from J, leaving 2 bases between them. CDR3 length: 13 residues. The CDR3 reads CASSLESTDTQYF. CDR3 nucleotides: TGCGCCAGCAGCTTGGAAAGCACAGATACGCAGTATTTT.

The chain links TRBV6-2 or TRBV6-3 to TRBJ1-2; 9 nucleotides agree with TRBD1. V trimming: 7 bases; J trimming: 2 bases; junction bases outside the gene matches: 11. The V gene's germline CDR1 is MNHEY and CDR2 SVGEGT. The CDR3 loop spans 16 amino acids. CDR3 bases: TGTGCCAGCAACCCGCCTGGGACAGGGCCCAACTATGGCTACACCTTC. Its translation: CASNPPGTGPNYGYTF.

The V gene is TRBV27, the J gene TRBJ2-3; D is ambiguous. Germline assignment: CDR1 MNHEY and CDR2 SMNVEV (reference sequence). V was cut by 6 bases and J by 3 bases, with 22 bases left in between. CDR3 length equals 17 residues. CDR3 in amino acids: CASRITNYGGLTDTQYF. The DNA of the CDR3 is TGTGCCAGCAGAATTACCAACTATGGCGGCCTTACAGATACGCAGTATTTT.

The rearrangement uses TRBV5-1 and TRBJ2-2, with 7 bases fitting TRBD2. Germline CDR1 and CDR2: SGHRS and YFSETQ. The CDR3 loop spans 16 amino acids. Trimming at V came to 5 bases and at J to 6 bases, leaving 13 bases not matched to a gene. The CDR3 region has the DNA TGCGCCAGCAGAACACGGGGGGATGTTGGGCCCGGGGAGCTGTTTTTT. It translates to CASRTRGDVGPGELFF.

The chain links TRBV24-1 to TRBJ2-3, with 16 bases matching TRBD2. The CDR3 length is 17 residues. Germline trimming cut 3 bases from V and 4 bases from J; bases unmatched to any gene: 3. Germline CDR1 and CDR2: KGHDR and SFDVKD. The chain's CDR3 is CATSDPGLAGGPDTQYF. The CDR3 DNA sequence: TGTGCCACCAGTGATCCGGGACTAGCGGGAGGGCCAGATACGCAGTATTTT.

CDR3 loop: CASSWNRDSSLQYF. DNA for the CDR3: TGCGCCAGCAGCTGGAACCGGGACAGCAGCCTACAGTACTTC. J is TRBJ2-7 and V is TRBV5-1; 7 nucleotides agree with TRBD1. The CDR3 spans 14 residues. The junction had 13 bases not matched to a gene; V was cut back by 3 bases and J by 10 bases. Germline V lookup: CDR1 SGHRS, CDR2 YFSETQ.

The chain joins TRBV1 to TRBJ1-5. TRBV1 is termed a pseudogene. This CDR3 is 16 amino acids long. The CDR3 DNA reads as TGCACCAGCAAGCATCAATGGATCAATAGCAATCAGCCCCAGCATTTT. This codes for CTSKHQWINSNQPQHF.

This chain joins TRBV9 and TRBJ2-1; 11 positions agree with TRBD2. This CDR3 comprises 15 residues. Losses at the gene ends were 2 bases for V and 7 bases for J; bases not matched to a gene: 5. The germline V gene encodes CDR1 SGDLS and CDR2 YYNGEE. The CDR3 sequence: CASSVSGGAGNEQFF. CDR3 DNA sequence: TGTGCCAGCAGCGTTAGCGGGGGGGCCGGAAATGAGCAGTTCTTC.